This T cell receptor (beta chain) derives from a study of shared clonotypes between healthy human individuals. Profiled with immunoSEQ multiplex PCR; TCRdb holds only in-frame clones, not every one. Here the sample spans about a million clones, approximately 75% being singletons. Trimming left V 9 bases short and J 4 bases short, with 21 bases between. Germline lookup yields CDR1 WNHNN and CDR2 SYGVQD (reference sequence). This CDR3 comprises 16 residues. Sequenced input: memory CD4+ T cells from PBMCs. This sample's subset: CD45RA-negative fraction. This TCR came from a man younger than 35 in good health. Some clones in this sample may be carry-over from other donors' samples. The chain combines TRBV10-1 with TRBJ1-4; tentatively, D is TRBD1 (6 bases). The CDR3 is CARGGQGTPRNEKLFF. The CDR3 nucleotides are TGCGCCAGAGGGGGGCAAGGGACACCTCGTAATGAAAAACTGTTTTTT.